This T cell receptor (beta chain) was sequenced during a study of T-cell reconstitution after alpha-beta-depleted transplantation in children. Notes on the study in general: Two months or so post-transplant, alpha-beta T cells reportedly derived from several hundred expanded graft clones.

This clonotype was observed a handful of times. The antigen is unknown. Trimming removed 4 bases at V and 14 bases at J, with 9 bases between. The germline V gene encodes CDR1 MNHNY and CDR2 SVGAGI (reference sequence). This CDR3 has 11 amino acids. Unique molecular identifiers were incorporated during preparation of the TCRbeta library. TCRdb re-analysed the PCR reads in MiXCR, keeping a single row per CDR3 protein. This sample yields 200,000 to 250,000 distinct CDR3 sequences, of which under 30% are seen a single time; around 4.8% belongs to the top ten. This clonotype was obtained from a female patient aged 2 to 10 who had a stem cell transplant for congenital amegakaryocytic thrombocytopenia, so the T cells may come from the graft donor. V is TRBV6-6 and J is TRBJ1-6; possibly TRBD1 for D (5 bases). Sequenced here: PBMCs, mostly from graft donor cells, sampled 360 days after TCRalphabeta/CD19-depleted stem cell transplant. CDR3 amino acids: CASSSSTALHF. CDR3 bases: TGTGCCAGCAGTTCCTCGACAGCCCTCCACTTT.